These 5 T cell receptor beta chains originate from one sample sequenced in a study of blood T cells in healthy people across ages. A J-beta primer mix and a sample-barcoded 5' primer were used in a second PCR of roughly 7 to 12 cycles. TCRdb reanalysed the 5' RACE reads using MiXCR and keeps one entry per CDR3 protein. Of 870,000 or so distinct CDR3 sequences detected, about 28% appear once; the ten largest clones hold approximately 15%. Sequences were obtained from blood. These receptors came from a woman older than 75 in good health.

The rearrangement uses TRBV7-9 and TRBJ1-5, with D unclear. V lost 5 bases and J 0 bases, leaving 14 bases between the germline ends. CDR3 length: 16 residues. Germline lookup yields CDR1 SEHNR and CDR2 FQNEAQ (reference sequence). The CDR3 protein is CASSPWGVNSNQPQHF. The CDR3 DNA reads TGTGCCAGCAGCCCATGGGGAGTGAATAGCAATCAGCCCCAGCATTTT. The variable domain in full, completed from reference TRBV7-9 and TRBJ1-5, reads DTGVSQNPRHKITKRGQNVTFRCDPISEHNRLYWYRQTLGQGPEFLTYFQNEAQLEKSRLLSDRFSAERPKGSFSTLEIQRTEQGDSAMYLCASSPWGVNSNQPQHFGDGTRLSIL.

This clonotype was counted ten times or more. The chain carries TRBV27 and TRBJ2-7; D unclear. Deletions cut 7 bases from V and 6 bases from J, with 19 bases between. Per the germline V gene, CDR1 is MNHEY and CDR2 is SMNVEV (reference sequence). This CDR3 is built from 14 residues. Here the CDR3 reads CASKGSETRREQYF. DNA of the CDR3: TGTGCCAGCAAGGGTTCCGAGACCCGGCGCGAGCAGTACTTC.

This chain uses TRBV21-1 with TRBJ2-5; the table's D call, TRBD2, has no DNA check behind it. TRBV21-1 is labeled a pseudogene. This CDR3 has 18 residues. DNA of the CDR3: TGTGCCAGCAGCAAGGGGTCGAGAGGGAGGGACTTCCCCCTCCAGCAGTACTTC. It specifies CASSKGSRGRDFPLQQYF.

In the case of this clonotype: An end of the junction differs from the germline gene, which may be a read error. The genes are TRBV6-1 and TRBJ2-1, with D unresolved. CDR1 is MNHNS and CDR2 is SASEGT in the germline V gene. This CDR3 contains 10 residues. This CDR3 reads CTSSERAQFF. CDR3 DNA: TGTACCAGCAGTGAACGGGCACAGTTCTTC.

This clonotype was seen many times. The V call is TRBV11-2, the J call TRBJ2-1; 12 positions agree with TRBD2. The CDR3 sequence is 18 residues long. Trimming at V came to 5 bases and at J to 10 bases, leaving 18 bases not matched to a gene. Germline V lookup: CDR1 SGHAT, CDR2 FQNNGV. The CDR3 DNA follows: TGTGCCAGCAGCCCAAGACTAGCGGGGGTTCGGGTCCAAGGCGAGCAGTTCTTC. Its protein is CASSPRLAGVRVQGEQFF.